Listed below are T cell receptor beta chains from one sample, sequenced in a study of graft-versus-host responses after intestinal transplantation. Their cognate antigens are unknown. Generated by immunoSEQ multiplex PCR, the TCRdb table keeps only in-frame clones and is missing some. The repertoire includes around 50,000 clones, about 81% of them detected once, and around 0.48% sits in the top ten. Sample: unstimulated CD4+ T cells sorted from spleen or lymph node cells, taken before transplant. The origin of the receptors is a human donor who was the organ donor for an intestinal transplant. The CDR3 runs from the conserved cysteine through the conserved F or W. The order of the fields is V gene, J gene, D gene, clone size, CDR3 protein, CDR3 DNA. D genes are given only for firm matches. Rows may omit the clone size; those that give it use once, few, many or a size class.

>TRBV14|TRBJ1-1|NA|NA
CASSVRTQNAEAFF
TGTGCCAGCAGCGTCAGGACACAGAACGCTGAAGCTTTCTTT
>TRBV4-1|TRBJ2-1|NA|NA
CASSQDLRPTNKVF
TGCGCCAGCAGCCAAGATTTGAGACCTACCAATAAGGTCTTC
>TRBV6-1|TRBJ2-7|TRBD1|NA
CASSTRTGVSYEQYF
TGTGCCAGCAGTACCCGGACAGGGGTGTCCTACGAGCAGTACTTC
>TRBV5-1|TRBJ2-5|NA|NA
CASSRGQETQYF
TGCGCCAGCTCAAGGGGACAAGAGACCCAGTACTTC
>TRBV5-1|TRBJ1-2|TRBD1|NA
CASSLLTGKFDGYTF
TGCGCCAGCAGCTTGTTGACAGGGAAGTTCGATGGCTACACCTTC
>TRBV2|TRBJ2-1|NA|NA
CASKEGLGLYNEQFF
TGTGCCAGCAAGGAGGGACTTGGGCTCTACAATGAGCAGTTCTTC
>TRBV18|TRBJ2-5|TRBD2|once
CASSPPSGRGQTQYF
TGTGCCAGCTCACCCCCTAGCGGGAGGGGACAGACCCAGTACTTC
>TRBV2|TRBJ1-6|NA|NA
CASRRGGVNSPLHF
TGTGCCAGCAGAAGGGGAGGGGTTAATTCACCCCTCCACTTT
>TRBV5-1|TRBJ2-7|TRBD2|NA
CASSWTSGYEQYF
TGCGCCAGCAGCTGGACTAGCGGGTACGAGCAGTACTTC
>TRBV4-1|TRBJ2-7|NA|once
CASSQDRAVTYEQYF
TGCGCCAGCAGCCAAGATAGGGCAGTTACCTACGAGCAGTACTTC
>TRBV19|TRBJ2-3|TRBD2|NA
CASSISGGAGDTQYF
TGTGCCAGTAGTATATCGGGGGGGGCAGGAGATACGCAGTATTTT
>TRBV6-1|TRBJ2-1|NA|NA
CASSERQPWDEQFF
TGTGCCAGCAGTGAACGACAGCCTTGGGATGAGCAGTTCTTC
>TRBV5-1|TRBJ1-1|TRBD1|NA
CASSLLQGANTEAFF
TGCGCCAGCAGCTTACTACAGGGGGCGAACACTGAAGCTTTCTTT
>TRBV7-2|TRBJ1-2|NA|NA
CASSFGFGGYTF
TGTGCCAGCAGCTTCGGGTTTGGTGGCTACACCTTC
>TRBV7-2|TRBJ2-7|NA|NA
CASSFQGFSYEQYF
TGTGCCAGCAGCTTCCAGGGATTCTCCTACGAGCAGTACTTC
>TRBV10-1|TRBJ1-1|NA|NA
CASSVAGSTGWAFF
TGCGCCAGCAGTGTGGCAGGGAGTACCGGATGGGCTTTCTTT
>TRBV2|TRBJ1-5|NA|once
CASSGDGTGNQPQHF
TGTGCCAGCAGTGGAGACGGGACGGGAAATCAGCCCCAGCATTTT
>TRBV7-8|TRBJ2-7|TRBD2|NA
CASSILWVFSGDYYEQYF
TGTGCCAGCAGCATTCTTTGGGTGTTTAGCGGGGACTACTACGAGCAGTACTTC
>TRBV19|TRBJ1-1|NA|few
CASSRGTEAFF
TGTGCCAGTAGTAGGGGCACTGAAGCTTTCTTT
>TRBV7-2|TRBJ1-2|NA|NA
CASSLDNYGYTF
TGTGCCAGCAGCTTGGACAACTATGGCTACACCTTC
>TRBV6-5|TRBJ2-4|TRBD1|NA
CASSLTGGNIQYF
TGTGCCAGCAGTTTGACAGGGGGCAACATTCAGTACTTC
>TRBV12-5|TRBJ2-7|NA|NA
CASGLALMGEQYF
TGTGCTAGTGGTTTGGCTCTGATGGGGGAGCAGTACTTC
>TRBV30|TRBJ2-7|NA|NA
CAWSVGLYEQYF
TGTGCCTGGAGTGTTGGCCTTTACGAGCAGTACTTC
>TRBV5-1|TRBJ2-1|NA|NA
CASSLFVEPPEQFF
TGTGCCAGCAGCTTGTTTGTCGAGCCTCCCGAGCAGTTCTTC
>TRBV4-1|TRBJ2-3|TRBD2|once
CASSHALAGGADTQYF
TGCGCCAGCAGCCACGCCCTAGCGGGGGGGGCAGATACGCAGTATTTT
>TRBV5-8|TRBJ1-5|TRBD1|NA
CASSFWFGTDNQPQHF
TGTGCCAGCAGCTTCTGGTTCGGGACAGACAATCAGCCCCAGCATTTT
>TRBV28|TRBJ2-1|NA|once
CASRVNNEQFF
TGTGCCAGCAGGGTCAACAATGAGCAGTTCTTC
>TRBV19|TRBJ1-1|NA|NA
CASRTDQGTEAFF
TGTGCCAGTAGAACGGACCAGGGGACAGAAGCTTTCTTT
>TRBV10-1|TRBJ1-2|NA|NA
CASSDAGVNYGYTF
TGCGCCAGCAGCGATGCAGGGGTTAACTATGGCTACACCTTC
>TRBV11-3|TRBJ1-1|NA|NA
CASSLGHRANTEAFF
TGTGCCAGCAGCTTAGGGCACAGGGCGAACACTGAAGCTTTCTTT
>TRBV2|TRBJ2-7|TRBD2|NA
CASGLAYEQYF
TGTGCCTCGGGACTAGCCTACGAGCAGTACTTC
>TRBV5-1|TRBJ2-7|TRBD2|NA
CASRLAGGPLYEQYF
TGCGCCAGCAGATTAGCGGGAGGGCCTCTCTACGAGCAGTACTTC
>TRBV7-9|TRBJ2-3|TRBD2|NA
CASSTAGLAQTDTQYF
TGTGCCAGCAGTACCGCGGGACTAGCCCAAACAGATACGCAGTATTTT
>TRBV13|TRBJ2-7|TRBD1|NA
CASSLRQGYEQYF
TGTGCCAGCAGCTTAAGACAGGGCTACGAGCAGTACTTC
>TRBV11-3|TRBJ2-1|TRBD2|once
CASSARTSGSSYNEQFF
TGTGCCAGCAGCGCCCGGACTAGCGGGAGCTCCTACAATGAGCAGTTCTTC
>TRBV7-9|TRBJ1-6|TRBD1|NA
CASSLGGTVSSYNSPLHF
TGTGCCAGCAGCTTGGGGGGGACAGTGAGCTCCTATAATTCACCCCTCCACTTT
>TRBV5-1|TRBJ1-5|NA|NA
CASSLERQANSNQPQHF
TGCGCCAGCAGCTTGGAAAGACAGGCGAATAGCAATCAGCCCCAGCATTTT
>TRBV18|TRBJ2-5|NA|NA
CASSPRRGRQETQYF
TGTGCCAGCTCACCACGCAGGGGGAGGCAAGAGACCCAGTACTTC
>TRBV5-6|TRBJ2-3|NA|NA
CASSLAISTDTQYF
TGTGCCAGCAGTCTAGCGATTAGCACAGATACGCAGTATTTT
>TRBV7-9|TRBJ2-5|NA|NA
CASSLRRGETQYF
TGTGCCAGCAGCTTAAGGAGGGGAGAGACCCAGTACTTC
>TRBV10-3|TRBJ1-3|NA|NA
CAISELARGTGNTIYF
TGTGCCATCAGTGAGTTGGCTAGGGGTACTGGAAACACCATATATTTT
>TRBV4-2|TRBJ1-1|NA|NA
CASSQDIGREAFF
TGTGCCAGCAGCCAAGATATAGGCAGGGAAGCTTTCTTT
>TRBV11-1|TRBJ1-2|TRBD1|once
CASSSKTGANYGYTF
TGTGCCAGCAGCTCCAAGACAGGGGCTAACTATGGCTACACCTTC
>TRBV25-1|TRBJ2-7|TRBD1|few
CASRAVGQGEWEQYF
TGTGCCAGCAGGGCCGTCGGACAGGGGGAGTGGGAGCAGTACTTC
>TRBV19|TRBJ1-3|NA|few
CASSIFALGTGNTIYF
TGTGCCAGTAGTATCTTCGCCCTCGGGACTGGAAACACCATATATTTT
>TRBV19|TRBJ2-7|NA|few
CASSIVGGRNEQYF
TGTGCCAGTAGTATAGTTGGGGGGCGCAACGAGCAGTACTTC
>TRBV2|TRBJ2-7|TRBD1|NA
CASRGDRVFHEQYF
TGTGCCAGCAGAGGGGACAGGGTCTTCCACGAGCAGTACTTC
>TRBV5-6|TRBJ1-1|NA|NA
CASSPRRLNTEAFF
TGTGCCAGCAGCCCACGGCGCCTGAACACTGAAGCTTTCTTT
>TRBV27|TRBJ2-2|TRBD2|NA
CASSLLGGPAGELFF
TGTGCCAGCAGTTTATTGGGAGGGCCGGCCGGGGAGCTGTTTTTT
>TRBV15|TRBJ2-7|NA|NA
CATSLDSYEQYF
TGTGCCACCAGCCTGGACAGCTACGAGCAGTACTTC
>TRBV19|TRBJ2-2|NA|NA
CASSIGPLRSITGELFF
TGTGCCAGTAGTATAGGACCGCTTCGATCCATCACCGGGGAGCTGTTTTTT
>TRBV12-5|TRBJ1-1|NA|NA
CASGSVRVSGTEAFF
TGTGCTAGTGGTTCCGTTCGGGTTTCGGGCACTGAAGCTTTCTTT
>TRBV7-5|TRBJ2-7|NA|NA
CVRSPLPRGNYEQYF
TGTGTCAGAAGCCCACTGCCGAGGGGAAACTACGAGCAGTACTTC
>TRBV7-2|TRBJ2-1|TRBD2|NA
CASSLEVLAGANEQFF
TGTGCCAGCAGCTTAGAAGTCCTAGCGGGAGCCAATGAGCAGTTCTTC
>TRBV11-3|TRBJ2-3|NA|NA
CASSPGLKTSTDTQYF
TGTGCCAGCAGCCCCGGACTGAAAACTAGCACAGATACGCAGTATTTT